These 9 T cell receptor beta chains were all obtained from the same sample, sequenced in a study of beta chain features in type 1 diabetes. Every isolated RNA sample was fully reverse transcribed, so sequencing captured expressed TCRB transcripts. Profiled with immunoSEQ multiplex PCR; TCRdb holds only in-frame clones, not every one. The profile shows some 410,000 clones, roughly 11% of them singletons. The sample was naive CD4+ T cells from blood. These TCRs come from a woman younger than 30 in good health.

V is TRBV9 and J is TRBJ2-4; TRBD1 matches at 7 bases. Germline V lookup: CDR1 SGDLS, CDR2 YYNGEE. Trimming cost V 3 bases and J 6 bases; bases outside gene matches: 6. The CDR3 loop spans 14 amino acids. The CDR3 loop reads CASSGLRDRNIQYF. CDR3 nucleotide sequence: TGTGCCAGCAGCGGGCTTCGGGACAGAAACATTCAGTACTTC.

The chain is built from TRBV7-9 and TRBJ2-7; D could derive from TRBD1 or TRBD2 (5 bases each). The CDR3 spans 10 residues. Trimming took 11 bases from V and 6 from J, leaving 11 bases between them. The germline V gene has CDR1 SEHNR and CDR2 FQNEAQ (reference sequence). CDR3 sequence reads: CAGGLGEQYF. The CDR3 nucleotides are TGTGCCGGGGGTCTGGGCGAGCAGTACTTC.

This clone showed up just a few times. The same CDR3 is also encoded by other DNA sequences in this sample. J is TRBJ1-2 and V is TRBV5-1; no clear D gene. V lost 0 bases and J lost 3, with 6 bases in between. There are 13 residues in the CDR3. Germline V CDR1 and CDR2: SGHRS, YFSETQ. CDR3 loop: CASSLDGDYGYTF. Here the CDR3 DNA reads TGCGCCAGCAGCTTGGACGGAGACTATGGCTACACCTTC.

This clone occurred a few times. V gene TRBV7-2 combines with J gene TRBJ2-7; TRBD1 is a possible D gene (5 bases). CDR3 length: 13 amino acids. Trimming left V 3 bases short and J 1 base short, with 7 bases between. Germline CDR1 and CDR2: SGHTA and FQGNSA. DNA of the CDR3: TGTGCCAGCAGCTTCGACAGATCCTACGAGCAGTACTTC. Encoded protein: CASSFDRSYEQYF.

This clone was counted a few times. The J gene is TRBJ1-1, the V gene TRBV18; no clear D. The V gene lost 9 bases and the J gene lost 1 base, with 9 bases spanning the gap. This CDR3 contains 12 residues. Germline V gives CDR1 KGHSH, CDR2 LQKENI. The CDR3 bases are TGTGCCAGTGACGCCGGGAACACTGAAGCTTTCTTT. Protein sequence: CASDAGNTEAFF.

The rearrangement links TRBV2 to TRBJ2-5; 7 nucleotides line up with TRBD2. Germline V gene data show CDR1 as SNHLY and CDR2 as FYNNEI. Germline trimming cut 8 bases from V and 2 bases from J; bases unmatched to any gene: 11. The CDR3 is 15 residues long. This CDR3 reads CASGSYSGIQETQYF. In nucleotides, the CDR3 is TGTGCCAGCGGCTCCTACAGCGGGATTCAAGAGACCCAGTACTTC.

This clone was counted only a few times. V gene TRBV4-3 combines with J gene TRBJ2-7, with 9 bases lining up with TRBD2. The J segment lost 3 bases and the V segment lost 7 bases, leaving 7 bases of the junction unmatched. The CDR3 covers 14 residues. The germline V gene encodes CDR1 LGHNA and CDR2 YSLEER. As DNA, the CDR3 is TGCGCCAGCACGGCTAGCGGGATGTGCTACGAGCAGTACTTC. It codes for CASTASGMCYEQYF.

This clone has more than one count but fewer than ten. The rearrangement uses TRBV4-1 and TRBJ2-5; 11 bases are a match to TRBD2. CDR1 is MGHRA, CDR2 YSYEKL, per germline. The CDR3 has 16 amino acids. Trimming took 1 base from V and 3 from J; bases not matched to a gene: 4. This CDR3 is CASSQGPGLAEETQYF. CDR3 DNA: TGCGCCAGCAGCCAAGGCCCGGGACTAGCGGAAGAGACCCAGTACTTC.

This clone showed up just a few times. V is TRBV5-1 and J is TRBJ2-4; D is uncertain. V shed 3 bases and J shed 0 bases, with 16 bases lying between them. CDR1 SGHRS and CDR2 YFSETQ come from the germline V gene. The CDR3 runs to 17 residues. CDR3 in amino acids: CASSYDTATAAKNIQYF. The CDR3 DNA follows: TGCGCCAGCAGCTACGACACCGCGACTGCAGCCAAAAACATTCAGTACTTC.